Listed here is a single TCR beta chain. This sample stems from a study of blood T cell repertoires in COVID-19. Across the whole study: T cells, B-cell-depleted T cells, or PBMCs supplied cDNA or gDNA.

Authors' methods: Amplification of reference gene primers provided the estimated nucleated cell counts. The method was immunoSEQ multiplex PCR; TCRdb's version includes in-frame clones alone and lacks a portion of them. V, J and clone size derive from that table, while D and trimming were established from the DNA sequence. Counted here are a few hundred thousand clones, 80% to 95% occurring once; the ten biggest clones make up about 0.86%. Residents of about two dozen US areas, aged roughly 18 to 89 years, made up the participants. Participant-reported clinical history was the basis for cohort assignment. The TCR comes from a woman aged 35 to 49 who had been exposed to COVID-19. Sequencing was performed on PBMCs or T cells enriched from blood (not recorded which).

CDR3 nucleotides: TGTGCCAGCAGCTTAGAAGCGGGGGCACCCTACGAGCAGTACTTC. This sequence encodes CASSLEAGAPYEQYF. J is TRBJ2-7 and V is TRBV7-2; 8 nucleotides match TRBD2. This CDR3 region has 15 residues. V lost 1 base and J lost 2; bases outside the gene matches: 4. CDR1 and CDR2 from the germline V gene are SGHTA and FQGNSA. The whole variable domain, remainder taken from reference TRBV7-2 and TRBJ2-7, is GAGVSQSPSNKVTEKGKDVELRCDPISGHTALYWYRQSLGQGLEFLIYFQGNSAPDKSGLPSDRFSAERTGGSVSTLTIQRTQQEDSAVYLCASSLEAGAPYEQYFGPGTRLTVT.